This TCR beta chain was documented in a study of beta chain features in type 1 diabetes. This CDR3 comprises 13 residues. The V gene lost 1 base and the J gene lost 2 bases, with 3 bases spanning the gap. Germline V gives CDR1 SGHAT, CDR2 FQNNGV. Study-level findings and limits: TCRB CDR3 length was moderately but significantly reduced in all four CD4+ subsets of Type 1 diabetes patients.

This clone was detected a few times. Its cognate antigen is unknown. All of the isolated RNA was reverse transcribed, so expressed TCRB transcripts were sequenced. Libraries were prepared by immunoSEQ multiplex PCR; TCRdb keeps only in-frame clonotypes and omits some of them. There are nearly 700,000 clones in the sample; around an eighth occur only once, and less than 0.025% lies in the top ten. The sequenced sample was naive CD4+ T cells from blood. The chain is built from TRBV11-2 and TRBJ2-4, with D uncertain. The source is a man aged 18 to 30 with type 1 diabetes. CDR3 protein: CASSLASKNIQYF. In DNA, the CDR3 is TGTGCCAGCAGCTTAGCGTCCAAAAACATTCAGTACTTC.